Below are 28 T cell receptor beta chains sequenced from a single sample in a study of blood T cell repertoires in COVID-19. Sequencing was performed with immunoSEQ multiplex PCR; in TCRdb, only in-frame clones are kept and a portion is missing. The sample shows about 69,000 clones, under 90% of them seen only once. The source material was peripheral blood. These receptors were taken from a man aged 45-60 years with COVID-19, enrolled during active disease.

The genes are TRBV5-3 and TRBJ2-3; TRBD2 matches 7 bases. TRBV5-3 is treated as an ORF (open reading frame) with a function not yet certain. The J segment lost 7 bases and the V segment lost 5 bases, leaving 13 bases of the junction unmatched. The CDR3 loop spans 15 amino acids. CDR3 coding DNA: TGTGCCAGAAGTGATGCTCTCCGGGAGGCCAATACGCAGTATTTT. Its translation: CARSDALREANTQYF.

V gene TRBV7-3 combines with J gene TRBJ2-3; 7 nucleotides agree with TRBD2. Germline CDR1 and CDR2: SGHTA and FQGTGA. V dropped 5 bases and J dropped 3; count of bases not matched to a gene: 11. The CDR3 totals 16 residues. This CDR3 is CASSPWGTGGTDTQYF. CDR3 DNA: TGTGCCAGCAGCCCTTGGGGGACGGGGGGTACAGATACGCAGTATTTT.

V and J are TRBV7-9 and TRBJ2-5; tentative D call: TRBD1 (6 bases). Germline V gene lookup returns CDR1 SEHNR and CDR2 FQNEAQ (reference sequence). The CDR3 has 14 amino acids. With 3 bases removed from V and 3 bases from J, the gap between germline ends came to 11 bases. The CDR3 region has the DNA TGTGCCAGCAGCTTTAATAGGGGGAAAGAGACCCAGTACTTC. It is translated as CASSFNRGKETQYF.

The rearrangement uses TRBV5-6 and TRBJ2-5, with TRBD2 identical over 7 bases. The CDR3 is made up of 16 amino acids. Germline V gene sequence: CDR1 SGHDT, CDR2 YYEEEE. With V trimmed by 0 bases and J by 0 bases, 5 bases remained unmatched. CDR3 residues: CASSLGAGPYQETQYF. The CDR3 nucleotides read TGTGCCAGCAGCTTGGGAGCGGGGCCGTACCAAGAGACCCAGTACTTC.

This rearrangement joins TRBV27 to TRBJ1-5; TRBD1 agrees at 10 bases. Germline V gives CDR1 MNHEY, CDR2 SMNVEV (reference sequence). V lost 5 bases to trimming and J lost 3 bases; unmatched junction nucleotides: 7. The CDR3 covers 16 residues. CDR3 in DNA: TGTGCCAGCAGTCCGTCAGACAGGGGGCCCAATCAGCCCCAGCATTTT. Amino acid sequence: CASSPSDRGPNQPQHF.

In this sample, this clone turned up a few times. This sequence joins TRBV3-1 (or the pseudogene TRBV3-2) and TRBJ1-1; 7 positions match TRBD1. Per germline, CDR1 LGHDT and CDR2 YNNKEL (reference sequence). Trimming took 2 bases from V and 4 from J; bases not matched to a gene: 7. CDR3 length equals 15 residues. Here the CDR3 reads CASSQHGQGGTEAFF. The CDR3 nucleotides are TGTGCCAGCAGCCAACATGGCCAGGGGGGCACTGAAGCTTTCTTT.

The gene calls are TRBV5-1 and TRBJ1-1, with TRBD1 matching 8 bases. Germline V gene sequence: CDR1 SGHRS, CDR2 YFSETQ. The V and J ends lost 5 bases and 4 bases, in that order; junction bases with no gene match: 7. The CDR3 is 14 amino acids. CDR3 residues: CASRPGGQGTEAFF. CDR3 nucleotide sequence: TGCGCCAGCAGGCCAGGGGGCCAGGGCACTGAAGCTTTCTTT.

Of note for this clone: This sample also contains other DNA sequences that code for the same CDR3. V usage is TRBV2 and J usage is TRBJ2-7; D is ambiguous. The germline gives CDR1 SNHLY, CDR2 FYNNEI. The CDR3 length is 11 residues. V was trimmed by 6 bases and J by 0 bases, leaving 3 bases between them. The CDR3 DNA follows: TGTGCCAGCAGGAGCTCCTACGAGCAGTACTTC. This codes for CASRSSYEQYF. The full variable domain, with the rest looked up from reference TRBV2 and TRBJ2-7, is EPEVTQTPSHQVTQMGQEVILRCVPISNHLYFYWYRQILGQKVEFLVSFYNNEISEKSEIFDDQFSVERPDGSNFTLKIRSTKLEDSAMYFCASRSSYEQYFGPGTRLTVT.

This rearrangement joins TRBV19 to TRBJ2-7; the D gene is possibly TRBD2 (5 bases). Between the trimmed V and J ends, which lost 5 bases and 3 bases, there was a span of 11 bases. CDR1 and CDR2 (germline): LNHDA, SQIVND (reference sequence). The CDR3 is 13 residues long. The CDR3 sequence: CASSAGLFYEQYF. In nucleotides, the CDR3 is TGTGCCAGTAGTGCAGGACTCTTCTACGAGCAGTACTTC.

This chain links TRBV12-3 or TRBV12-4 with TRBJ2-5; TRBD2 is a possible D gene (5 bases). Trimming took 8 bases from V and 0 from J, leaving 7 bases between them. The CDR3 is 12 amino acids. In DNA, the CDR3 is TGTGCCAGCGGGGAGTACCAAGAGACCCAGTACTTC. The encoded protein is CASGEYQETQYF.

CDR3 coding DNA: TGTGCCAGCAGTGTAGGAGGGGGAGGGAATGAGCAGTTCTTC. Its translation: CASSVGGGGNEQFF. The V gene is TRBV2, the J gene TRBJ2-1, with D possibly matching TRBD2 (7 bases). CDR3 length: 14 residues. Germline loops: CDR1 SNHLY, CDR2 FYNNEI. V dropped 4 bases and J dropped 7 bases, with 14 bases sitting between them. The complete variable domain, with remaining parts taken from reference TRBV2 and TRBJ2-1, reads EPEVTQTPSHQVTQMGQEVILRCVPISNHLYFYWYRQILGQKVEFLVSFYNNEISEKSEIFDDQFSVERPDGSNFTLKIRSTKLEDSAMYFCASSVGGGGNEQFFGPGTRLTVL.

The chain recombines TRBV6-5 with TRBJ2-1; no clear D gene. Germline loops: CDR1 MNHEY, CDR2 SVGAGI. Trimming pared 4 bases from V and 0 bases from J, leaving 10 bases between. This CDR3 comprises 15 residues. The CDR3 region is CASSSQDGSYNEQFF. For the CDR3, the DNA is TGTGCCAGCAGTTCTCAGGATGGCTCCTACAATGAGCAGTTCTTC.

This chain connects TRBV6-5 to TRBJ1-1; 12 nucleotides match TRBD1. The CDR3 contains 12 residues. Germline CDR1 is MNHEY and CDR2 is SVGAGI. V gave up 11 bases and J gave up 11 bases; unmatched junction bases: 9. CDR3 in amino acids: CAGLGTGGSAFF. The CDR3, as DNA: TGTGCCGGACTAGGGACAGGGGGCTCGGCTTTCTTT.

In this sample, this clone turned up once. CDR3 DNA: TGCGCCAGCAGCCACCCCCGAACAGGCGCCAGCAATCAGCCCCAGCATTTT. It is translated as CASSHPRTGASNQPQHF. This chain connects TRBV4-3 to TRBJ1-5, with D possibly matching TRBD1 (5 bases). Germline CDR1 LGHNA, CDR2 YSLEER. The length of the CDR3 is 17 residues. The germline V and J ends were trimmed by 3 bases and 1 base, with 16 bases remaining between them.

The DNA for the CDR3 is TGTGCCAGCAGCGTAGCAGGGCAGAAAGCTTTCTTT. As protein: CASSVAGQKAFF. The genes are TRBV9 and TRBJ1-1, with D perhaps TRBD1 (5 bases). Deletions cut 0 bases from V and 9 bases from J, with 9 bases between. The CDR3 consists of 12 residues. Germline V gives CDR1 SGDLS, CDR2 YYNGEE.

V gene TRBV18 combines with J gene TRBJ1-2; D remains ambiguous. Per germline, CDR1 KGHSH and CDR2 LQKENI. The V end lost 3 bases, the J end lost 4 bases, and 15 bases lay between the germline ends. CDR3 length: 15 amino acids. In nucleotides, the CDR3 is TGTGCCAGCTCACCTCGCGGGAGCGGAGCCTATGGCTACACCTTC. It specifies CASSPRGSGAYGYTF.

The chain employs TRBV7-3 and TRBJ2-1; a weak D match, TRBD2 (7 bases). Germline V gene lookup returns CDR1 SGHTA and CDR2 FQGTGA. V was cut by 5 bases and J by 4 bases, with 12 bases left in between. The CDR3 is 14 amino acids. CDR3: CASSPGGLYNEQFF. CDR3 DNA sequence: TGTGCCAGCAGCCCGGGGGGCCTTTACAATGAGCAGTTCTTC.

The genes are TRBV7-6 and TRBJ2-2; D ambiguous. V lost 1 base and J lost 4, with 10 bases in between. The germline V gene encodes CDR1 SGHVS and CDR2 FNYEAQ. The length of the CDR3 is 15 residues. The CDR3 is CASSLGETITGELFF. The CDR3 nucleotides are TGTGCCAGCAGCTTAGGCGAGACAATCACCGGGGAGCTGTTTTTT.

The chain employs TRBV7-9 and TRBJ1-4, with TRBD1 identical over 7 bases. Germline CDR1 and CDR2: SEHNR and FQNEAQ (reference sequence). The length of the CDR3 is 15 residues. V gave up 5 bases and J gave up 6 bases; unmatched junction bases: 9. The CDR3 DNA reads as TGTGCCAGCAGCACTACGACAGGGTTTTATGAAAAACTGTTTTTT. This sequence encodes CASSTTTGFYEKLFF.

The V gene is TRBV12-3 or TRBV12-4, the J gene TRBJ1-2; TRBD1 is a possible D gene (6 bases). The germline V and J ends were trimmed by 6 bases and 7 bases, with 12 bases remaining between them. The CDR3 runs to 12 residues. The CDR3 spells CASSPTTGGYTF. For the CDR3, the DNA is TGTGCCAGCAGCCCCACGACAGGTGGCTACACCTTC.

This clone occurred once. The chain uses TRBV12-5 and TRBJ2-3; 12 bases map to TRBD2. Germline CDR1 and CDR2: LGHNT and FRNRAP. The CDR3 contains 19 residues. V lost 1 base and J lost 1; bases outside the gene matches: 9. The CDR3: CASGLEPGLAGAGTDTQYF. As DNA, the CDR3 is TGTGCTAGTGGTTTGGAGCCGGGACTAGCGGGTGCTGGCACAGATACGCAGTATTTT. The full variable domain, its missing parts supplied by reference TRBV12-5 and TRBJ2-3, is DARVTQTPRHKVTEMGQEVTMRCQPILGHNTVFWYRQTMMQGLELLAYFRNRAPLDDSGMPKDRFSAEMPDATLATLKIQPSEPRDSAVYFCASGLEPGLAGAGTDTQYFGPGTRLTVL.

This clone was observed once. The CDR3 spells CAWSTQGPGELFF. Here the CDR3 DNA reads TGTGCCTGGAGCACACAGGGCCCCGGGGAGCTGTTTTTT. The J gene is TRBJ2-2, the V gene TRBV30; D is possibly TRBD1 (6 bases). Germline V gene lookup returns CDR1 GTSNPN and CDR2 SVGIG (reference sequence). V was trimmed by 3 bases and J by 6 bases, leaving 11 bases between them. The CDR3 is 13 residues long.

The V and J genes are TRBV5-1 and TRBJ2-1; TRBD1 aligns across 9 bases. Per the germline V gene, CDR1 is SGHRS and CDR2 is YFSETQ. The CDR3 has 15 residues. J lost 5 bases, V lost 0 bases, and 3 bases had no gene match. CDR3 sequence: CASSLEGQGNNEQFF. The CDR3 region has the DNA TGCGCCAGCAGCTTGGAGGGACAGGGAAACAATGAGCAGTTCTTC.

The chain employs TRBV13 and TRBJ2-3; TRBD2 matches 9 bases. V lost 5 bases to trimming and J lost 6 bases; unmatched junction nucleotides: 21. The CDR3 sequence is 19 residues long. Germline loops: CDR1 PRHDT, CDR2 FYEKMQ (reference sequence). In nucleotides, the CDR3 is TGTGCCAGCAGCCTCGGCCCCTCCTTAGCGGGGGCCGAGTTGGATACGCAGTATTTT. It yields the protein CASSLGPSLAGAELDTQYF.

The gene calls are TRBV5-1 and TRBJ2-7; 7 nucleotides align to TRBD2. The CDR3 totals 14 residues. Germline loops: CDR1 SGHRS, CDR2 YFSETQ. Trimming removed 4 bases from V and 1 base from J; junction bases left unmatched: 5. The chain's CDR3 is CASSPVGGSYEQYF. CDR3 in DNA: TGCGCCAGCAGCCCCGTGGGAGGGTCCTACGAGCAGTACTTC.

The J gene is TRBJ2-1, the V gene TRBV2, with D maybe TRBD1 (6 bases). The germline V and J ends were trimmed by 2 bases and 0 bases, with 11 bases remaining between them. This CDR3 has 16 residues. Germline V CDR1 and CDR2: SNHLY, FYNNEI. The CDR3 here is CASSENRDSSYNEQFF. The CDR3 coding sequence is TGTGCCAGCAGTGAAAACAGGGATAGCTCCTACAATGAGCAGTTCTTC.

The V and J genes are TRBV6-6 and TRBJ1-1, with 9 bases matching TRBD1. This CDR3 contains 14 residues. Germline CDR1 reads MNHNY; CDR2 reads SVGAGI (reference sequence). V lost 8 bases to trimming and J lost 4 bases; unmatched junction nucleotides: 8. The CDR3 nucleotides read TGTGCCAGCTACGGACAGGGGTTTATCACTGAAGCTTTCTTT. Protein product: CASYGQGFITEAFF.

The gene calls are TRBV9 and TRBJ1-5; maybe TRBD1 (6 bases). This CDR3 is 14 amino acids long. V was pared by 4 bases and J by 2 bases, with 10 bases between. Germline V CDR1 and CDR2: SGDLS, YYNGEE. The CDR3 bases are TGTGCCAGCAGCTCACAGGGCGGCAATCAGCCCCAGCATTTT. Translation: CASSSQGGNQPQHF.